The T cell receptor (beta chain) described here comes from a study of blood T cells in healthy people across ages. There are 15 residues in the CDR3. Germline values: CDR1 SNHLY, CDR2 FYNNEI. The ends lost 6 bases at V and 9 bases at J; junction bases unmatched: 12. Staff drew about 10 milliliters of peripheral blood from each donor. Findings and limits, study-wide: Per million T cells, TCR beta diversity dropped about linearly as age rose. Nothing was known about donor CMV status, and this possibly confounded expanded clonotype changes.

Together with a sample-barcoded 5' primer, a J-beta primer mix was included in a second PCR lasting roughly 6 to 12 cycles. TCRdb independently ran MiXCR on the 5' RACE reads; one entry per CDR3 protein. The sample has roughly 720,000 distinct CDR3 sequences, roughly 50% seen once. This clonotype was detected once. What it binds is unknown. The chain has TRBV2 and TRBJ2-1; 9 bases align to TRBD2. Sequenced: blood. The source of this sequence is a man aged 80 or over in good health. The CDR3 reads CASSASGRSSTEQFF. CDR3 nucleotide sequence: TGTGCCAGCAGCGCGAGCGGGAGGTCCTCAACTGAGCAGTTCTTC. Using reference TRBV2 and TRBJ2-1 for the parts outside the CDR3, the full variable domain is EPEVTQTPSHQVTQMGQEVILRCVPISNHLYFYWYRQILGQKVEFLVSFYNNEISEKSEIFDDQFSVERPDGSNFTLKIRSTKLEDSAMYFCASSASGRSSTEQFFGPGTRLTVL.